Given below is one T cell receptor beta chain in context. It lacks a known antigen. No base quality values were provided; no much bigger clone lies one nucleotide off. Genomic DNA was isolated from the sorted cells so that the TCRbeta CDR3 region could be sequenced. The immunoSEQ Assay was used for sequencing of TCRbeta CDR3 regions. TCRdb limited this immuneACCESS table to in-frame rearrangements with V and J called. A share of clones is missing; checked studies link under half to unresolved V genes, and the rest is unexplained. Here the sample has 60,000 to 75,000 clones; 84% occur a single time. The ten largest clones represent 6% to 9.5% of the sample. Patients with a history of autoimmune disease or receiving systemic immunosuppression were excluded from the trial. Peripheral blood for TCR sequencing was collected from all dose cohorts at baseline, on cycle 4 day 1, and on cycle 7 day 1. The samples were drawn from a first-in-human, open-label, multicenter phase I dose-escalation trial of ivuxolimab. Adults with locally advanced or metastatic melanoma, renal cell, hepatocellular, or head and neck squamous cell carcinoma were enrolled in the trial. Before TCR sequencing, CD4+ and CD8+ T cells were separately sorted from peripheral blood.

This record comes from a study of OX40 agonist ivuxolimab in advanced cancers. Describing the broader study: Ivuxolimab was a fully human IgG2 agonistic monoclonal antibody targeting the costimulatory receptor OX40 (CD134). The paper covers the monotherapy dose-escalation part of the phase I ivuxolimab trial, which included N ≈ 50 patients. Intravenous ivuxolimab was administered to patients every 2 weeks at six dose levels: 0.01, 0.1, 0.3, 1.5, 3 and 10 mg/kg. Peripheral TCRbeta sequencing aimed to test whether ivuxolimab altered TCR sequence diversity and caused clonal T-cell expansion. Of the roughly 50 dose-escalation patients, hepatocellular carcinoma was present in around 19, melanoma in around 15, renal cell carcinoma in 9 and head and neck cancer in 9. The dose-escalation cohort was about 83% male with a mean age of approximately 59 years, ranging from roughly 20 to 80. Prior anti-PD-1, anti-PD-L1 or anti-CTLA-4 therapy was permitted, and about two fifths of dose-escalation patients had received checkpoint inhibitors. Partial responses occurred in three dose-escalation patients: two with cutaneous melanoma and one with hepatocellular carcinoma.

Broader findings and caveats from the paper: After ivuxolimab, expanded clones were on average more numerous among CD8+ T cells than among CD4+ T cells. The antigen specificity of the clonally expanded peripheral T cells was not determined. At doses of 0.1 to 3.0 mg/kg, clonal expansion of both CD4+ and CD8+ T cells in blood was seen between baseline and week 6. In the 0.1-3.0 mg/kg groups, partial responders were among the patients with the lowest normalized peripheral clonal expansion, particularly in CD8+ T cells. Low levels of normalized T-cell clonal expansion were also shown by some nonresponding patients.

From V the trimming removes 5 bases and from J it removes 5 bases, while the gene matches leave 7 bases of the junction unaccounted for. The germline V gene (reference sequence) gives CDR1 as LNHDA and CDR2 as SQIVND. Inclusive of the bounding cysteine and phenylalanine, the CDR3 is 14 residues long. The entry retains the CDR3 DNA only, 42 bases that are in frame from base 1. This receptor was obtained from an adult with an advanced solid tumor such as melanoma, head and neck, liver or kidney cancer. Here the chain combines TRBV19 and TRBJ2-5; TRBD1 matches 8 bases in the middle. Sequences were derived from CD4+ or CD8+ T cells sorted from blood, sampled in a trial of the OX40 agonist ivuxolimab. The DNA sequence is given as TGTGCCAGTAGTGGACAGGCAGGGGGCGAGACCCAGTACTTC. Its protein reads: CASSGQAGGETQYF.